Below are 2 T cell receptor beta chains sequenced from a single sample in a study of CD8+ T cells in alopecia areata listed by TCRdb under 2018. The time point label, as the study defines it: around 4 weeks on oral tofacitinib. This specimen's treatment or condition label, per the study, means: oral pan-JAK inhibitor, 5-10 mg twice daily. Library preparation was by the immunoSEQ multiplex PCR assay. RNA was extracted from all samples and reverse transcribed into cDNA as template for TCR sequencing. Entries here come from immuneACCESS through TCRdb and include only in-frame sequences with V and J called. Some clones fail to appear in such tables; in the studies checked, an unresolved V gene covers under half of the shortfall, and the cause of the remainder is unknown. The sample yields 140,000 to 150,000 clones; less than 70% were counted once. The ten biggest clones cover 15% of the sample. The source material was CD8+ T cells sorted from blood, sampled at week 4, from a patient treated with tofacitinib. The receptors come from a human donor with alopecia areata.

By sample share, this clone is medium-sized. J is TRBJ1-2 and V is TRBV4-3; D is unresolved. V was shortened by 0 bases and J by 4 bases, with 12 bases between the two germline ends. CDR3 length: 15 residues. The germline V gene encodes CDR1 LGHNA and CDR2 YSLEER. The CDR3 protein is CASSQDRASGYGYTF. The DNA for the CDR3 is TGCGCCAGCAGCCAAGATAGGGCCAGCGGCTATGGCTACACCTTC.

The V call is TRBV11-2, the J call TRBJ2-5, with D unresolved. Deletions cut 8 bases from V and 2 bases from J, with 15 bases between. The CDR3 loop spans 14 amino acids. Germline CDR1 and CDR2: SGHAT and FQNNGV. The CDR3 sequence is CASLDTVLQETQYF. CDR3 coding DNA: TGTGCCAGCCTGGATACGGTGCTACAAGAGACCCAGTACTTC.